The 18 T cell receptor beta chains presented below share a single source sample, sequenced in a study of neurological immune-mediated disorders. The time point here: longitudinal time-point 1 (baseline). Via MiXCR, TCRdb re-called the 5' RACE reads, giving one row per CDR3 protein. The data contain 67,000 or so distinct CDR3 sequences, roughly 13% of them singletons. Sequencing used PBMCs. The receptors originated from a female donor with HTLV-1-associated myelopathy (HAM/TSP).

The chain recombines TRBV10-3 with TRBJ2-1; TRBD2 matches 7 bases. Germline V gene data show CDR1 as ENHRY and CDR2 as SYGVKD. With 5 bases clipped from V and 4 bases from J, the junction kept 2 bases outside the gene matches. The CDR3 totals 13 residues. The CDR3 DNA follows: TGTGCCATCAGTCAAGCGGGGTACAATGAGCAGTTCTTC. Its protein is CAISQAGYNEQFF.

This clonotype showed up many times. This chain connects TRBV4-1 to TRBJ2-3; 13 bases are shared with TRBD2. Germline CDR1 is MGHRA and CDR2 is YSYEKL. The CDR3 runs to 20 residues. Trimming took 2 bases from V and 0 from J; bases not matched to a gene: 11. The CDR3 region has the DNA TGCGCCAGCAGCCAACAATACCGACTAGCGGGGGGCCCTAGCACAGATACGCAGTATTTT. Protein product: CASSQQYRLAGGPSTDTQYF.

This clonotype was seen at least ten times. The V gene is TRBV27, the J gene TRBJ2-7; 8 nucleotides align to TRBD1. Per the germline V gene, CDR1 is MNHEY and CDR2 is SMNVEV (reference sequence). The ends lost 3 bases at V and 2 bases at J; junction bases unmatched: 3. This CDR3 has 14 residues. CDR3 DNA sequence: TGTGCCAGCAGTTTTTCAGGGGGCACCTACGAGCAGTACTTC. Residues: CASSFSGGTYEQYF.

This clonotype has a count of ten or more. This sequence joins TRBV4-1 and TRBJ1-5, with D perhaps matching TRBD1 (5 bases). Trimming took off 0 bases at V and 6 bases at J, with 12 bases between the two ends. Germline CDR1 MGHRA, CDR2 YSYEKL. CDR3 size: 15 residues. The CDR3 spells CASSQDEGVSQPQHF. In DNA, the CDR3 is TGCGCCAGCAGCCAAGATGAAGGGGTAAGTCAGCCCCAGCATTTT.

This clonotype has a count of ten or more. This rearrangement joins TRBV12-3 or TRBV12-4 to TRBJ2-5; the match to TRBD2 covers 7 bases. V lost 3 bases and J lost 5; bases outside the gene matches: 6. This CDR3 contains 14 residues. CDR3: CASSFERGRETQYF. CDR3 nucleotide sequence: TGTGCCAGCAGTTTCGAGCGGGGTAGGGAGACCCAGTACTTC.

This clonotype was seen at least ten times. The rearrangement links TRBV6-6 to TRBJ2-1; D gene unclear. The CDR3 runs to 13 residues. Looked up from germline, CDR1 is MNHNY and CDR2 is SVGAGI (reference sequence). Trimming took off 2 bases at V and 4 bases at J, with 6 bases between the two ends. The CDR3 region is CASSYKAYNEQFF. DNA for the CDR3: TGTGCCAGCAGTTACAAGGCGTACAATGAGCAGTTCTTC.

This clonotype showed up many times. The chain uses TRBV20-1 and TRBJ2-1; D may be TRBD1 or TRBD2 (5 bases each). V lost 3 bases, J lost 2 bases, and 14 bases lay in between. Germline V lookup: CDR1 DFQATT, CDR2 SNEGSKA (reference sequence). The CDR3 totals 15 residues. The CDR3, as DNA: TGCAGTGCTAGTCGGACCCGGGACCCCTACAATGAGCAGTTCTTC. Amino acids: CSASRTRDPYNEQFF.

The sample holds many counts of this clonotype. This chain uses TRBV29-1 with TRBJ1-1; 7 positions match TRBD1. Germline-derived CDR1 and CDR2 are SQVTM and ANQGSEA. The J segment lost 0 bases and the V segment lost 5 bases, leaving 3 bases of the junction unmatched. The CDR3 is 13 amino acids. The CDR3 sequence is CSVRQGLNTEAFF. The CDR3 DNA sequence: TGCAGCGTTCGACAGGGTTTGAACACTGAAGCTTTCTTT.

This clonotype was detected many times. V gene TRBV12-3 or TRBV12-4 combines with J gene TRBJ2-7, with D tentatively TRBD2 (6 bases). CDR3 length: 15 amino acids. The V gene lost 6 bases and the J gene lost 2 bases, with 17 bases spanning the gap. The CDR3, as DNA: TGTGCCAGCAGAACCTCTGTCGGGGGACCCTACGAGCAGTACTTC. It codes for CASRTSVGGPYEQYF.

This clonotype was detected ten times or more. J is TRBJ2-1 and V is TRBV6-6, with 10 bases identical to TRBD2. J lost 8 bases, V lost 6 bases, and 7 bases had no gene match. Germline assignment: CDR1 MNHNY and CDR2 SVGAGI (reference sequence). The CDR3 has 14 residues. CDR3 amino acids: CASREERGGHEQFF. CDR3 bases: TGTGCCAGCAGGGAGGAGCGGGGGGGACATGAGCAGTTCTTC.

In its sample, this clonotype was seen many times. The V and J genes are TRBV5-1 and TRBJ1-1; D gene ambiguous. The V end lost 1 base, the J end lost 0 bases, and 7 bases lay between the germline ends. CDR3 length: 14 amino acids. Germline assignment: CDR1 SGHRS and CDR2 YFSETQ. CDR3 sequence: CASSLNTLNTEAFF. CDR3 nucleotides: TGCGCCAGCAGCTTGAACACGTTGAACACTGAAGCTTTCTTT. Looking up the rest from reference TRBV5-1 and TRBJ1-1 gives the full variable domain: KAGVTQTPRYLIKTRGQQVTLSCSPISGHRSVSWYQQTPGQGLQFLFEYFSETQRNKGNFPGRFSGRQFSNSRSEMNVSTLELGDSALYLCASSLNTLNTEAFFGQGTRLTVV.

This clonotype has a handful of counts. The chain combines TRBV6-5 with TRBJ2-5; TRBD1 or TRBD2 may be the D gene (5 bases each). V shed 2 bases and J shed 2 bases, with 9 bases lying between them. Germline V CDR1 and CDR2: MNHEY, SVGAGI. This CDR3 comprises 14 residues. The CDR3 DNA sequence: TGTGCCAGCAGTTACCCGGGACGGCAAGAGACCCAGTACTTC. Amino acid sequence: CASSYPGRQETQYF.

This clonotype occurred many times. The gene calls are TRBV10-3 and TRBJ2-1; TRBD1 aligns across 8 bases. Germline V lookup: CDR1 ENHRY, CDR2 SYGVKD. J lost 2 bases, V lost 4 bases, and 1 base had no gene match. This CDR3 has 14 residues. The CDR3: CAISATGAYNEQFF. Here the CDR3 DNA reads TGTGCCATCAGTGCGACAGGGGCCTACAATGAGCAGTTCTTC.

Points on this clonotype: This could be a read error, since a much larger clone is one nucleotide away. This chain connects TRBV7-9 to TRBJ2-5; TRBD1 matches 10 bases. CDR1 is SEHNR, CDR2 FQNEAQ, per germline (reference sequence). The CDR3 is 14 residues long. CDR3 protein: CASSPGQGLETRYF. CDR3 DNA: TGTGCCAGCAGCCCGGGACAGGGGCTTGAGACCCGGTACTTC.

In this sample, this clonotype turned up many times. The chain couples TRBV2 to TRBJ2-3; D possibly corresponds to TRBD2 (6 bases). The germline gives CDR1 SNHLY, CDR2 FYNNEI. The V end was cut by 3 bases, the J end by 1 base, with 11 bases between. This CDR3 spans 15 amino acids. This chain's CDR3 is CASSEEGLGTDTQYF. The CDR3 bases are TGTGCCAGCAGTGAGGAGGGCTTAGGCACAGATACGCAGTATTTT. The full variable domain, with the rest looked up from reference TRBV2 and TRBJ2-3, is EPEVTQTPSHQVTQMGQEVILRCVPISNHLYFYWYRQILGQKVEFLVSFYNNEISEKSEIFDDQFSVERPDGSNFTLKIRSTKLEDSAMYFCASSEEGLGTDTQYFGPGTRLTVL.

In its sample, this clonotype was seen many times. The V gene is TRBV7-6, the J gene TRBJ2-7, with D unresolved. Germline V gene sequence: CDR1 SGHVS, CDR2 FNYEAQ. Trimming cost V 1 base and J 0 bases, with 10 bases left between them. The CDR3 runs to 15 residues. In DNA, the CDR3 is TGTGCCAGCAGCTTAGAAGGCGGCAGCTCCTACGAGCAGTACTTC. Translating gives CASSLEGGSSYEQYF.

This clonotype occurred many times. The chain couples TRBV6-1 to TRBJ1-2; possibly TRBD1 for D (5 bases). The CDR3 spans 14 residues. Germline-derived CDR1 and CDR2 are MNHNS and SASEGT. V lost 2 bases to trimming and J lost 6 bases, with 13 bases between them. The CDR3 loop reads CASSERDGLDGYTF. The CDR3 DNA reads TGTGCCAGCAGTGAACGGGACGGGCTTGATGGCTACACCTTC.

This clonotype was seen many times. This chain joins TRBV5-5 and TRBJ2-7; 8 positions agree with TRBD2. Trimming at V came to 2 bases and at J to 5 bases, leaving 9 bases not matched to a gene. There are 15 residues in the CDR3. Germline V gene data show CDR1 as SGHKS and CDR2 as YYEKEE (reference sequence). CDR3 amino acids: CASSFLLAVGHEQYF. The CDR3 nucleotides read TGTGCCAGCAGCTTCCTACTAGCGGTAGGTCACGAGCAGTACTTC.